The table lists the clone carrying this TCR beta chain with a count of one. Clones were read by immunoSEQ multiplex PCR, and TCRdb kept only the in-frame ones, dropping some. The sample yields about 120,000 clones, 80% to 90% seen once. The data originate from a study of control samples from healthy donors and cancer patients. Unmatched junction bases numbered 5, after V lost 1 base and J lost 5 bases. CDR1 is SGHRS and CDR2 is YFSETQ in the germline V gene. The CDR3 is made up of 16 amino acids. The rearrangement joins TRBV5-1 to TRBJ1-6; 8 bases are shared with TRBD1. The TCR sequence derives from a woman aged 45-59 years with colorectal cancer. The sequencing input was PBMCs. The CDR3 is CASSLQATGDNSPLHF. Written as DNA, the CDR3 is TGCGCCAGCAGCTTGCAGGCGACAGGGGATAATTCACCCCTCCACTTT.